Listed below are T cell receptor beta chains from one sample, sequenced in a study of spatial heterogeneity in lung cancer. TCRdb re-called the 5' RACE reads with MiXCR, one entry per CDR3 protein. This sample has 49,000 or so distinct CDR3 sequences; about 10% occur once, and the top ten carry approximately 42%. The sample in question was PBMCs, obtained at surgery. The receptors derive from a female donor with early-stage non-small cell lung cancer. The conserved cysteine and the conserved F or W are not part of the CDR3 here.

v_gene: TRBV3-1
j_gene: TRBJ2-3
CDR3aa: ASSHRDRILADTQY

v_gene: TRBV12-3/TRBV12-4
j_gene: TRBJ1-5
CDR3aa: ASSPEGQGFGNQPQH

v_gene: TRBV28
j_gene: TRBJ2-5
CDR3aa: ASSSHILTSGGNQETQY

v_gene: TRBV6-2/TRBV6-3
j_gene: TRBJ2-7
CDR3aa: ATQLVDGYEQY

v_gene: TRBV4-2
j_gene: TRBJ2-7
CDR3aa: ASSQAGGGEQY

v_gene: TRBV9
j_gene: TRBJ2-1
CDR3aa: ASSVGLASGLNEQF

v_gene: TRBV11-1
j_gene: TRBJ1-2
CDR3aa: ASSLVEAAGGYT

v_gene: TRBV2
j_gene: TRBJ1-2
CDR3aa: ASSGDREDGYT

v_gene: TRBV11-2
j_gene: TRBJ2-3
CDR3aa: ASSFRGRGDTQY

v_gene: TRBV29-1
j_gene: TRBJ2-7
CDR3aa: SVARDHEQY

v_gene: TRBV20-1
j_gene: TRBJ2-7
CDR3aa: SARGVTGGSYEQY

v_gene: TRBV5-1
j_gene: TRBJ1-6
CDR3aa: ASSPDRHNSPLH

v_gene: TRBV2
j_gene: TRBJ2-1
CDR3aa: ASSDVPGHARF

v_gene: TRBV6-2/TRBV6-3
j_gene: TRBJ2-1
CDR3aa: ASSYDNSYNEQF

v_gene: TRBV5-6
j_gene: TRBJ1-5
CDR3aa: ASSLAGTRYSNQPQH

v_gene: TRBV12-3/TRBV12-4
j_gene: TRBJ2-5
CDR3aa: ASSFAGQGSLETQY

v_gene: TRBV20-1
j_gene: TRBJ1-6
CDR3aa: SASGGAENSPLH

v_gene: TRBV7-8
j_gene: TRBJ2-5
CDR3aa: ASSLVTSGGVETQY

v_gene: TRBV7-2
j_gene: TRBJ1-5
CDR3aa: ASSPTFGQPQH

v_gene: TRBV7-2
j_gene: TRBJ1-3
CDR3aa: ASSQGGYGSSGNTIY

v_gene: TRBV6-4
j_gene: TRBJ2-2
CDR3aa: ASSDSLRTARAGELF

v_gene: TRBV3-1
j_gene: TRBJ2-1
CDR3aa: ASSHELAGALGGQF

v_gene: TRBV6-2/TRBV6-3
j_gene: TRBJ2-1
CDR3aa: ASSYASGGRNEQF

v_gene: TRBV7-9
j_gene: TRBJ2-4
CDR3aa: ASSHSQGRNIQY

v_gene: TRBV7-9
j_gene: TRBJ1-1
CDR3aa: ASSLGSGMNTEAF

v_gene: TRBV7-2
j_gene: TRBJ2-2
CDR3aa: ASNRGGARRGELF

v_gene: TRBV20-1
j_gene: TRBJ1-1
CDR3aa: SARWGQGGSNTEAF

v_gene: TRBV6-2/TRBV6-3
j_gene: TRBJ2-1
CDR3aa: ASSYPAVVARTYNEQF

v_gene: TRBV28
j_gene: TRBJ2-2
CDR3aa: ASSGLAESGELF

v_gene: TRBV20-1
j_gene: TRBJ2-7
CDR3aa: SASSPHGGASSYEQY

v_gene: TRBV6-2/TRBV6-3
j_gene: TRBJ2-6
CDR3aa: ASSSQGPGANVLT

v_gene: TRBV20-1
j_gene: TRBJ2-2
CDR3aa: SARIRDISTGELF

v_gene: TRBV3-1
j_gene: TRBJ2-1
CDR3aa: ASSQDHQVSSYNEQF

v_gene: TRBV20-1
j_gene: TRBJ2-5
CDR3aa: SARLGTYQETQY

v_gene: TRBV11-2
j_gene: TRBJ1-6
CDR3aa: ASSLAGGSGNVSPLH

v_gene: TRBV6-5
j_gene: TRBJ2-7
CDR3aa: ASSQPRTGHYEQY

v_gene: TRBV9
j_gene: TRBJ2-2
CDR3aa: ASSSTASANTGELF

v_gene: TRBV20-1
j_gene: TRBJ2-1
CDR3aa: SAHRGARTDNEQF

v_gene: TRBV6-5
j_gene: TRBJ1-6
CDR3aa: ASSPGRWVSLH

v_gene: TRBV21-1
j_gene: TRBJ2-3
CDR3aa: ASSKDREPATSTDTQY

v_gene: TRBV5-6
j_gene: TRBJ2-1
CDR3aa: ASSPGEGGNYNEQF

v_gene: TRBV6-1
j_gene: TRBJ1-1
CDR3aa: ASMKTREAF

v_gene: TRBV5-1
j_gene: TRBJ2-7
CDR3aa: ASSLAGNGGEQY

v_gene: TRBV28
j_gene: TRBJ1-2
CDR3aa: ASSHTYGYT

v_gene: TRBV6-5
j_gene: TRBJ2-5
CDR3aa: ASSYGGRGETQY

v_gene: TRBV7-6
j_gene: TRBJ2-5
CDR3aa: ASSLSTGGGETQY

v_gene: TRBV27
j_gene: TRBJ2-7
CDR3aa: ASSRQGTLYEQY

v_gene: TRBV19
j_gene: TRBJ1-1
CDR3aa: ASTAIGDTEAF

v_gene: TRBV18
j_gene: TRBJ2-2
CDR3aa: ASSSRTGNTGELF

v_gene: TRBV5-1
j_gene: TRBJ1-2
CDR3aa: ASSLGGPADGYT

v_gene: TRBV12-3/TRBV12-4
j_gene: TRBJ2-6
CDR3aa: ASSRQGGPSGANVLT

v_gene: TRBV6-5
j_gene: TRBJ2-1
CDR3aa: ASSPWDSGSYNEQF

v_gene: TRBV20-1
j_gene: TRBJ1-6
CDR3aa: SARGQGEGSPLH

v_gene: TRBV7-2
j_gene: TRBJ2-7
CDR3aa: ASSHSGRRGAEEQY

v_gene: TRBV18
j_gene: TRBJ1-4
CDR3aa: ASSLSTADEKLF

v_gene: TRBV12-3/TRBV12-4
j_gene: TRBJ2-2
CDR3aa: ASSLGGSAGELF

v_gene: TRBV20-1
j_gene: TRBJ2-5
CDR3aa: SAREGSSETQY

v_gene: TRBV7-2
j_gene: TRBJ1-5
CDR3aa: ASSLGAGGSGQPQH